This entry describes one TCR beta chain. Its antigen is unknown. Germline CDR1 reads LGHDT; CDR2 reads YNNKEL (reference sequence). V dropped 4 bases and J dropped 2 bases, with 11 bases sitting between them. The CDR3 loop spans 14 amino acids. The data stem from a study of vaccination effects on CD4 cells after COVID-19. Study-wide background: Sequencing followed a ViraFEST assay step that expanded antigen-specific CD4+ T cells with viral peptide pools. Cultures of under 2.5 million PBMC per well contained 9.5 to 10 IU/ml IL-2 plus 10 ug/ml peptides.

CD4+ T cell isolation took place after 10 days of culture. No vaccinee had earlier SARS-CoV-2 infection, and nucleocapsid antibodies were negative. It was on days 3 and 7 that half the medium was replaced with IL-2 medium. Data came from immunoSEQ multiplex PCR; TCRdb stores just in-frame clones and leaves some out. The sample comprises 35,000 to 40,000 clones, approximately 72% of which are singletons, and about 3% rests with the top ten. V gene TRBV3-1 (or the pseudogene TRBV3-2) combines with J gene TRBJ1-2, with D possibly being TRBD1 (6 bases). The source material was CD4+ T cells from PBMCs cultured without peptide, sampled before COVID-19 vaccination. The receptor was isolated from a human donor who received a COVID-19 vaccine. CDR3 sequence (DNA): TGTGCCAGCAGCCCTAACAGGGCAAACTATGGCTACACCTTC. Amino acids: CASSPNRANYGYTF.